The clone carrying this T cell receptor (beta chain) is a singleton in its sample. The antigen is undetermined. These data come from a study of cytotoxic CD8 clonotypes in ibrutinib-treated CLL. Whole-study context: Patient counts were over 9 relapsed/refractory, over 14 treatment-naive and around 17 IGHV unmutated. Regarding the study as a whole: Samples from sustained-remission and progressing patients were taken at different times.

The CDR3 totals 14 residues. Germline values: CDR1 LNHDA, CDR2 SQIVND (reference sequence). The V end lost 5 bases, the J end lost 2 bases, and 11 bases lay between the germline ends. The repertoire was sequenced with immunoSEQ multiplex PCR; TCRdb's copy has only in-frame clones and lacks some. Of almost 85,000 clones in the sample, just over 85% are singletons; the top ten hold under 6.5%. The authors obtained roughly 2 micrograms of genomic DNA from cryopreserved PBMCs for TCR beta libraries. This specimen was PBMCs, taken before ibrutinib treatment. The TCR was taken from a human donor with chronic lymphocytic leukemia. The rearrangement uses TRBV19 and TRBJ2-3; a possible D gene is TRBD2 (6 bases). This CDR3 reads CASSDTSFTDTQYF. DNA of the CDR3: TGTGCCAGTAGTGACACTAGCTTCACAGATACGCAGTATTTT.